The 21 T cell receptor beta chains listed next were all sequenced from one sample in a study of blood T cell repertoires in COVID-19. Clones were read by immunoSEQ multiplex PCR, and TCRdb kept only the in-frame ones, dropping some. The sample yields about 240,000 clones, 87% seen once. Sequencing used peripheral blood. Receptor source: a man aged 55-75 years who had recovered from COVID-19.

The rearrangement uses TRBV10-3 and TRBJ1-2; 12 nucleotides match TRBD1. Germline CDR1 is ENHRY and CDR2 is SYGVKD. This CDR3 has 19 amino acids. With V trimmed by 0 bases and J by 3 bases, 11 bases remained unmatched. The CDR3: CAISESNAGTGGADYGYTF. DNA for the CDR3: TGTGCCATCAGTGAGTCGAACGCTGGGACAGGGGGCGCGGACTATGGCTACACCTTC.

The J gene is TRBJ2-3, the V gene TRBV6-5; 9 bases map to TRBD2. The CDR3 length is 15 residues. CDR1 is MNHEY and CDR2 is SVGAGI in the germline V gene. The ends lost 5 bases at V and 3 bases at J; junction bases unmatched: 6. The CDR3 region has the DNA TGTGCCAGCAGTAACGTCGCGGGGGGGACAGATACGCAGTATTTT. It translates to CASSNVAGGTDTQYF.

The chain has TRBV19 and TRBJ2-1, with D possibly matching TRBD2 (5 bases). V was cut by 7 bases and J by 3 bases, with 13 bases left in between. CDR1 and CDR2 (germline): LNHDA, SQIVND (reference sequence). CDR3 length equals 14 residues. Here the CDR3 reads CASKRTLDYNEQFF. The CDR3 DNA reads TGTGCCAGTAAAAGGACTTTAGACTACAATGAGCAGTTCTTC.

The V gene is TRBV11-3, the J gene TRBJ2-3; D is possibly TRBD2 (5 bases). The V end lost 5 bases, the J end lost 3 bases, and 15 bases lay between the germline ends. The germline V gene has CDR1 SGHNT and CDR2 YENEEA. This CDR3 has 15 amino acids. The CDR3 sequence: CASSLSAGRTDTQYF. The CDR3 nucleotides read TGTGCCAGCAGCCTTAGCGCGGGTAGGACAGATACGCAGTATTTT.

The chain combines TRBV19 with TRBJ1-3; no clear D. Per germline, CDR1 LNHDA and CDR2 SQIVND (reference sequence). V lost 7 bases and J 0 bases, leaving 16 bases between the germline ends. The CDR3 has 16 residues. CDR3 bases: TGTGCCAGTACCTCACCCTCCCGGGGCTCTGGAAACACCATATATTTT. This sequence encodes CASTSPSRGSGNTIYF.

The CDR3 sequence: CASRRATGFHGYTF. The CDR3 nucleotides are TGTGCCAGCAGGCGAGCGACAGGGTTCCATGGCTACACCTTC. V usage is TRBV6-5 and J usage is TRBJ1-2; 7 bases line up with TRBD1. The CDR3 consists of 14 residues. J gave up 6 bases and V 6 bases, and 10 bases lay outside the gene matches. In germline, CDR1 is MNHEY, CDR2 SVGAGI.

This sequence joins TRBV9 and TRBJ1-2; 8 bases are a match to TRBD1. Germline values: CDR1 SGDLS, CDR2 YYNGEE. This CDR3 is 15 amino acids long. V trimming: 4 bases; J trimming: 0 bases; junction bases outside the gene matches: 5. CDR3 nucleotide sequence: TGTGCCAGCAGCCCCAGGACAGGGACTAACTATGGCTACACCTTC. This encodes CASSPRTGTNYGYTF.

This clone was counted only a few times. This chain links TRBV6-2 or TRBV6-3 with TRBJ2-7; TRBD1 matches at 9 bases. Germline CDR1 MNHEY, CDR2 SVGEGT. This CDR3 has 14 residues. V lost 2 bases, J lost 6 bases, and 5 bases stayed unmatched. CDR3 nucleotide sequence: TGTGCCAGCAGTTACAGGGGACAGGGTTCCGAGCAGTACGTC. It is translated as CASSYRGQGSEQYV.

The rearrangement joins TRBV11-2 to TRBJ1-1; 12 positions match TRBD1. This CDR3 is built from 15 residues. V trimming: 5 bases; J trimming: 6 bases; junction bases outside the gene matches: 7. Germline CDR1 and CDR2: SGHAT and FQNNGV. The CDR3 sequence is CASSRRGQGASEAFF. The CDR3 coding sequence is TGTGCCAGCAGCCGGAGGGGACAGGGGGCCTCTGAAGCTTTCTTT.

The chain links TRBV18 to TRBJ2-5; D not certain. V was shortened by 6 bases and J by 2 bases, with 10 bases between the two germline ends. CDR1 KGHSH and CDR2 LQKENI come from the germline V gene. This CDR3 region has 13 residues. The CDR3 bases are TGTGCCAGCTCCCGCGACTTACAAGAGACCCAGTACTTC. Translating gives CASSRDLQETQYF.

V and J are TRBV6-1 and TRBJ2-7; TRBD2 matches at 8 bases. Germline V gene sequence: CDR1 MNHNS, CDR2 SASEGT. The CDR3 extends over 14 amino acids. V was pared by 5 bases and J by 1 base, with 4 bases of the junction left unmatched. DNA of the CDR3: TGTGCCAGCAGTTGGACTAGCCGGTCCTACGAGCAGTACGTC. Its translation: CASSWTSRSYEQYV.

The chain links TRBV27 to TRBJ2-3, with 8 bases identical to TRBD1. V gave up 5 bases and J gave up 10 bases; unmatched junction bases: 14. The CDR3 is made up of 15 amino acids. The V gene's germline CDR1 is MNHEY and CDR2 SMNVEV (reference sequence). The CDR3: CASSLQDRAFVSQYF. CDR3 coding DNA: TGTGCCAGCAGTCTACAGGACAGGGCCTTCGTTTCGCAGTATTTT.

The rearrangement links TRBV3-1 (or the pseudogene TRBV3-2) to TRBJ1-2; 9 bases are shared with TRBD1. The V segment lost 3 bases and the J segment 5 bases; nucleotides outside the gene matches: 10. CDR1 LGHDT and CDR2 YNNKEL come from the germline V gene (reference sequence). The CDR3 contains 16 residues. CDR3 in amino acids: CASSQPGTGSTYGYTF. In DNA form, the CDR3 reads TGTGCCAGCAGCCAGCCCGGGACAGGGAGTACGTATGGCTACACCTTC.

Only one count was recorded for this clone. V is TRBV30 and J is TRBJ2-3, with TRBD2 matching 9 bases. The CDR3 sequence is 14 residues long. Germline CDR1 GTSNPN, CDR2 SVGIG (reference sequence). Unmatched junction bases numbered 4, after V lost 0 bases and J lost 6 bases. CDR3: CAWSVGLAPDTQYF. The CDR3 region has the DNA TGTGCCTGGAGTGTCGGACTAGCGCCGGATACGCAGTATTTT.

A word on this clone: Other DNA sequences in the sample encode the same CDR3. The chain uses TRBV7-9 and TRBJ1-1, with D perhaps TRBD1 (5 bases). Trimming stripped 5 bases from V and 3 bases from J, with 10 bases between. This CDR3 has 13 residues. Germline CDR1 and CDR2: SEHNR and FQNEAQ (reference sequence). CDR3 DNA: TGTGCCAGCAGCCCCACAGGTGACACTGAAGCTTTCTTT. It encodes CASSPTGDTEAFF.

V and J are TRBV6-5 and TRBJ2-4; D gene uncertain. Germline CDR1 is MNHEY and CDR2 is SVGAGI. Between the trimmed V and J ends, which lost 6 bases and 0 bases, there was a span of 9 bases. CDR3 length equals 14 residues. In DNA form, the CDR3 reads TGTGCCAGCAGATTAGATATAGCCAAAAACATTCAGTACTTC. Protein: CASRLDIAKNIQYF.

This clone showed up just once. The CDR3 loop is CASSLGTSRDTQYF. The CDR3 DNA sequence: TGTGCCAGCAGCCTCGGGACTTCTAGAGATACGCAGTATTTT. The V gene is TRBV6-5, the J gene TRBJ2-3, with D maybe TRBD2 (6 bases). From germline, CDR1 is MNHEY and CDR2 SVGAGI. Between the trimmed V and J ends, which lost 6 bases and 5 bases, there was a span of 15 bases. There are 14 residues in the CDR3.

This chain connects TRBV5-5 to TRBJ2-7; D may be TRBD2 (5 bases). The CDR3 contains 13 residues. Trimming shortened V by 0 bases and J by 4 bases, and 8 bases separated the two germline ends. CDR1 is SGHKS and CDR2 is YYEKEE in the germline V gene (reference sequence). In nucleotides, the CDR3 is TGTGCCAGCAGCTTGGGGACGGGGTACGAGCAGTACGTC. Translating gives CASSLGTGYEQYV.

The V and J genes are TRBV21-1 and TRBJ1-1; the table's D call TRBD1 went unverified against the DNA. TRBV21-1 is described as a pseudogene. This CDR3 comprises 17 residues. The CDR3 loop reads CASSQRVERTGFTEAFF. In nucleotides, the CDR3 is TGTGCCAGCAGCCAGCGGGTGGAAAGGACAGGGTTCACTGAAGCTTTCTTT.

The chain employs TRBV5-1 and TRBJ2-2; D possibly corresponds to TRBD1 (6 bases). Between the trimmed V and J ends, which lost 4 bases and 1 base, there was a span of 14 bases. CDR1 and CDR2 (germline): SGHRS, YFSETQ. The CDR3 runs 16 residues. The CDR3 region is CASSAGTTLNTGELFF. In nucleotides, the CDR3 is TGCGCCAGCAGCGCCGGGACAACGTTGAACACCGGGGAGCTGTTTTTT.

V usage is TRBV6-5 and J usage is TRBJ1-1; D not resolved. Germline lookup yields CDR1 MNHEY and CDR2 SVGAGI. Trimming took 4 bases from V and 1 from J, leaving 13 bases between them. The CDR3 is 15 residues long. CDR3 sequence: CASSSLSPGNTEAFF. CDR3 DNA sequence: TGTGCCAGCAGTTCCCTTTCCCCGGGGAACACTGAAGCTTTCTTT.